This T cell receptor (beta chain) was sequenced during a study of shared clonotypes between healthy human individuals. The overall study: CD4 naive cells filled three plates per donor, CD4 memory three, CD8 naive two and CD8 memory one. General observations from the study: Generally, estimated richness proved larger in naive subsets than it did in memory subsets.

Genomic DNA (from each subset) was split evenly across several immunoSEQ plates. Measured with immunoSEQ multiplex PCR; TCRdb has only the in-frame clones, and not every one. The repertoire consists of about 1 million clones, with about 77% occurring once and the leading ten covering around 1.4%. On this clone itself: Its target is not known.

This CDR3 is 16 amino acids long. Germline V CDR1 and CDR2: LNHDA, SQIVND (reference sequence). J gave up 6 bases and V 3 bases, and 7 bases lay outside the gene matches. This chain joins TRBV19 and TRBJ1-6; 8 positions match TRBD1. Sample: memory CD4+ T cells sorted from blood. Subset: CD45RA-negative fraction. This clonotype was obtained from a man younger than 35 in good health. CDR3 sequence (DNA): TGTGCCAGTAGTATCCCAGGACAGGGCAGTAATTCACCCCTCCACTTT. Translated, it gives CASSIPGQGSNSPLHF.